Ten or more counts support the clone carrying this T cell receptor beta chain. Its antigen is unidentified. Treatment of any kind had been given to no patient before thyroid surgery. This entry comes from a study of metastatic and nonmetastatic thyroid tumors. The wider study: Repertoires from blood and tumor or nodule tissue of malignant and benign thyroid patients were compared.

V was clipped by 2 bases and J by 8 bases; unmatched bases: 6. Germline V gene lookup returns CDR1 SGHRS and CDR2 YFSETQ. CDR3 size: 14 residues. As processed by the authors: For papillary thyroid cancer, a distant-metastasis classifier was constructed from CDR3 differences observed across clinicopathological groups. Through MiXCR, TCRdb re-clonotyped the PCR reads. It is TCRdb's table, rather than the study itself, that gives the V and J calls and clone size. Of about 70,000 clones detected, roughly 18% appear once; the ten largest clones hold roughly 13%. Study-level results: Benign nodules were reported to have significantly lower TCR beta diversity than malignant thyroid tumors, in blood and tumor.

The V call is TRBV5-1, the J call TRBJ2-1; 8 bases are shared with TRBD1. This TCR was recovered from a female donor with papillary thyroid cancer or a benign thyroid nodule (not recorded which). Some clones in this sample may be carry-over from other donors' samples. Sequencing was done on a sample of blood. The CDR3 bases are TGCGCCAGCAGCTTAGGGCAGGGGGCCGATGAGCAGTTCTTC. Its protein is CASSLGQGADEQFF. Complete variable domain (other parts from reference TRBV5-1 and TRBJ2-1): KAGVTQTPRYLIKTRGQQVTLSCSPISGHRSVSWYQQTPGQGLQFLFEYFSETQRNKGNFPGRFSGRQFSNSRSEMNVSTLELGDSALYLCASSLGQGADEQFFGPGTRLTVL.